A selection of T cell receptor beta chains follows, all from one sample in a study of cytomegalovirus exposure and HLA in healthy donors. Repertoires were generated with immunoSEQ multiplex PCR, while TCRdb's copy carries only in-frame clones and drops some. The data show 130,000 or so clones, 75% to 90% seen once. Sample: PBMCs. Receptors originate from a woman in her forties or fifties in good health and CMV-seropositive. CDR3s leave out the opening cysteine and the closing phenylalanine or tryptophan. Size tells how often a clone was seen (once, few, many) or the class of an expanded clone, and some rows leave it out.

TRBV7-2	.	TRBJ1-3	ASSPGGWYGNTIY
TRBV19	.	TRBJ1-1	ASSIAGGDTEAF
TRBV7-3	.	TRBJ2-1	ASSRDREQF
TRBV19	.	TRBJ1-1	ASRRQGVQIWTEAF
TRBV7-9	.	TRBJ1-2	ASSLGQGFDGYT
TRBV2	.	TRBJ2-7	ASCSGVSYEQY
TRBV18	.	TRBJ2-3	ASSPPVWTGDPDTQY
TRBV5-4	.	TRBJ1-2	ASSPGQGVGLNYGYT
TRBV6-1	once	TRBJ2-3	ASSEGRGTQY
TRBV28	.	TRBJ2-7	ASSRFYEQY
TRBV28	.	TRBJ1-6	ASTTGGWNTSPLH
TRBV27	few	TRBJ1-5	ASSSSLRGQLSNQPQH
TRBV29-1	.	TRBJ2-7	SVLDGLASYEQY
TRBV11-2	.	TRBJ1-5	ASSLGAGPQH
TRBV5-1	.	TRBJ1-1	ASSLDPGAPNTEAF
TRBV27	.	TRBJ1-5	ASSLQANQPQH
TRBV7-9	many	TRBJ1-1	ASSLYLNTEAF